The next 16 T cell receptor beta chains were all read from a single sample in a study of blood T cell repertoires in COVID-19 (dated by TCRdb to the early 2020s). Library preparation used the immunoSEQ multiplex PCR assay. This immuneACCESS table, as held by TCRdb, lists in-frame sequences with V and J called but not all clones. Of the missing ones, under half trace to an unresolved V gene in checked studies; the others have no known cause. This sample holds 190,000 or so clones; around 82% were observed only once. Of the sample, less than 8.5% falls within the top ten clones. The sequencing input was PBMCs or T cells enriched from blood (not recorded which). The source is a man aged 35 to 55 who had recovered from COVID-19.

This rearrangement joins TRBV7-9 to TRBJ1-2, with 9 positions matching TRBD1. This CDR3 region has 16 residues. V was clipped by 4 bases and J by 1 base; unmatched bases: 7. Germline CDR1 is SEHNR and CDR2 is FQNEAQ (reference sequence). CDR3 sequence: CASSSQDRGVNYGYTF. CDR3 sequence (DNA): TGTGCCAGCAGCTCTCAGGACAGGGGAGTTAACTATGGCTACACCTTC.

There are a few counts of this clone. The chain links TRBV19 to TRBJ1-3; 9 bases fit TRBD1. This CDR3 spans 17 amino acids. After removal of 6 bases from V and 0 bases from J, the junction contained 9 bases not matched to a gene. The germline gives CDR1 LNHDA, CDR2 SQIVND (reference sequence). The chain's CDR3 is CASRRTGDGSSGNTIYF. In DNA form, the CDR3 reads TGTGCCAGTAGACGGACAGGGGACGGGAGCTCTGGAAACACCATATATTTT.

The CDR3: CASSPQASGGGTDTQYF. The CDR3 DNA reads TGTGCCAGCAGCCCACAGGCTAGCGGGGGTGGCACAGATACGCAGTATTTT. V gene TRBV5-4 combines with J gene TRBJ2-3, with 10 bases aligning to TRBD2. The CDR3 sequence is 17 residues long. CDR1 is SGHNT, CDR2 YYREEE, per germline (reference sequence). Trimming took 4 bases from V and 1 from J; bases not matched to a gene: 9.

CDR3 loop: CSASKAGVRNEQFF. CDR3 bases: TGCAGTGCTAGTAAGGCGGGGGTAAGGAATGAGCAGTTCTTC. The chain recombines TRBV20-1 with TRBJ2-1; 7 positions agree with TRBD2. V shed 3 bases, J shed 7 bases, and the junction held 9 bases outside the gene matches. Germline assignment: CDR1 DFQATT and CDR2 SNEGSKA (reference sequence). CDR3 length: 14 amino acids.

The chain couples TRBV20-1 to TRBJ1-2; D gene uncertain. The CDR3 runs to 11 residues. Germline CDR1 DFQATT, CDR2 SNEGSKA (reference sequence). V dropped 7 bases and J dropped 7 bases, with 13 bases sitting between them. The CDR3 here is CSVQAVGGYTF. In nucleotides, the CDR3 is TGCAGTGTCCAGGCCGTCGGTGGCTACACCTTC.

The chain couples TRBV2 to TRBJ1-3; D is possibly TRBD1 (6 bases). This CDR3 has 14 amino acids. Germline lookup yields CDR1 SNHLY and CDR2 FYNNEI. Trimming removed 5 bases at V and 4 bases at J, with 12 bases between. CDR3 coding DNA: TGTGCCAGCAGTCCGGACAGAGCCGGAAACACCATATATTTT. It translates to CASSPDRAGNTIYF.

This clone showed up just once. The chain recombines TRBV24-1 with TRBJ2-7, with a possible D match to TRBD2 (5 bases). CDR1 is KGHDR, CDR2 SFDVKD, per germline. The CDR3 loop spans 14 amino acids. Trimming shortened V by 4 bases and J by 0 bases, and 9 bases separated the two germline ends. The CDR3 nucleotides read TGTGCCACCAGTGACCCTCGGGGCTCCTACGAGCAGTACTTC. Protein product: CATSDPRGSYEQYF.

The V call is TRBV9, the J call TRBJ1-6; D is possibly TRBD1 (5 bases). The CDR3 runs to 16 residues. V was cut by 0 bases and J by 10 bases, with 17 bases left in between. Germline values: CDR1 SGDLS, CDR2 YYNGEE. The CDR3 loop reads CASSVVGWGWRSPLHF. The DNA of the CDR3 is TGTGCCAGCAGCGTAGTTGGATGGGGCTGGCGATCACCCCTCCACTTT. Full variable domain (outside the CDR3, taken from reference TRBV9 and TRBJ1-6): DSGVTQTPKHLITATGQRVTLRCSPRSGDLSVYWYQQSLDQGLQFLIQYYNGEERAKGNILERFSAQQFPDLHSELNLSSLELGDSALYFCASSVVGWGWRSPLHFGNGTRLTVT.

DNA of the CDR3: TGCGCCAGCAGCCAAGAGGGACAGGTCTATGGCTACACCTTC. Translation: CASSQEGQVYGYTF. The chain is built from TRBV4-1 and TRBJ1-2; the match to TRBD1 covers 8 bases. This CDR3 region has 14 residues. Looked up from germline, CDR1 is MGHRA and CDR2 is YSYEKL. Trimming took 0 bases from V and 4 from J; bases not matched to a gene: 1.

The chain carries TRBV7-9 and TRBJ1-2, with 9 bases identical to TRBD1. This CDR3 has 16 amino acids. Germline V gene data show CDR1 as SEHNR and CDR2 as FQNEAQ (reference sequence). The ends lost 4 bases at V and 4 bases at J; junction bases unmatched: 10. CDR3 region: CASSSTLLQGAYGYTF. DNA for the CDR3: TGTGCCAGCAGCTCGACTCTTCTACAGGGGGCCTATGGCTACACCTTC.

The J gene is TRBJ2-7, the V gene TRBV3-1 (or the pseudogene TRBV3-2), with D perhaps matching TRBD1 (5 bases). From germline, CDR1 is LGHDT and CDR2 YNNKEL (reference sequence). This CDR3 has 14 amino acids. V was cut by 0 bases and J by 5 bases, with 11 bases left in between. The CDR3 sequence: CASSQEPGLHEQYF. Written as DNA, the CDR3 is TGTGCCAGCAGCCAAGAGCCAGGGTTACACGAGCAGTACTTC.

The genes are TRBV15 and TRBJ2-1; D not certain. CDR1 and CDR2 (germline): LNHNV, YYDKDF (reference sequence). CDR3 length: 14 residues. Trimming shortened V by 3 bases and J by 0 bases, and 6 bases separated the two germline ends. CDR3 nucleotides: TGTGCCACCAGCAGCCTGAGCTCCTACAATGAGCAGTTCTTC. Translating gives CATSSLSSYNEQFF.

The chain joins TRBV7-6 to TRBJ1-6; the D gene is possibly TRBD1 (6 bases). Trimming removed 2 bases at V and 5 bases at J, with 13 bases between. Germline values: CDR1 SGHVS, CDR2 FNYEAQ. This CDR3 is built from 16 residues. This CDR3 is CASSLFSRDNNSPLHF. CDR3 bases: TGTGCCAGCAGCTTATTCAGTCGGGACAATAATTCACCCCTCCACTTT.

V is TRBV19 and J is TRBJ2-5; TRBD1 matches 11 bases. V lost 4 bases to trimming and J lost 2 bases; unmatched junction nucleotides: 9. There are 17 residues in the CDR3. Germline CDR1 reads LNHDA; CDR2 reads SQIVND (reference sequence). The CDR3 nucleotides read TGTGCCAGTAGTAGAGGACCCGGGACAGGGGGTCAAGAGACCCAGTACTTC. Translation: CASSRGPGTGGQETQYF.

The chain links TRBV19 to TRBJ2-1; weak D call: TRBD2 (5 bases). V was pared by 5 bases and J by 8 bases, with 13 bases between. CDR1 LNHDA and CDR2 SQIVND come from the germline V gene (reference sequence). The CDR3 loop spans 13 amino acids. The CDR3: CASSPRTGDEQFF. In nucleotides, the CDR3 is TGTGCCAGTAGTCCTCGGACTGGGGATGAGCAGTTCTTC.

The chain has TRBV5-1 and TRBJ2-7; D is undetermined. The ends were cut back, 3 bases at V and 3 bases at J, with 10 bases in the middle. From germline, CDR1 is SGHRS and CDR2 YFSETQ. This CDR3 contains 13 residues. CDR3 in amino acids: CASSSGFDYEQYF. DNA for the CDR3: TGCGCCAGCAGCTCCGGGTTCGACTACGAGCAGTACTTC.